One T cell receptor beta chain is described in this entry. There was relapse after autologous stem cell transplantation in every patient, and there was variation in brentuximab vedotin exposure. Magnetic negative selection was used to purify CD4+ T cells from thawed PBMCs. Between the trimmed V and J ends, which lost 4 bases and 1 base, there was a span of 13 bases. There are 16 residues in the CDR3. Germline V gene lookup returns CDR1 LNHDA and CDR2 SQIVND (reference sequence). The source of the sample is a study of PD-1 blockade in classical Hodgkin lymphoma. Overall study context: Intravenous nivolumab at 3 mg/kg was given to patients every 2 weeks.

TCRdb's table, derived via immunoSEQ multiplex PCR, lists solely in-frame clones and lacks some. The sample has around 34,000 clones, 75% to 95% seen once. This sample comprised CD4+ T cells from blood, obtained at baseline. The TCR comes from a human donor with classical Hodgkin lymphoma. J is TRBJ2-2 and V is TRBV19; maybe TRBD2 (6 bases). The CDR3 DNA reads TGTGCCAGTAGTAATGTGGCGGGAATGAACACCGGGGAGCTGTTTTTT. This codes for CASSNVAGMNTGELFF.